This TCR beta chain comes out of a study of T cells in Graves' hyperthyroidism and ophthalmopathy. Study-level background: Pretreatment peripheral blood was obtained at initial diagnosis. General study results and limits: Blood also carried most thyroid clonotypes expanded above 0.001.

Regarding this clonotype: Its target is unknown.

Calling Graves' hyperthyroidism stable meant ophthalmopathy did not progress within 18 months. In patients aged 18 to 65, hyperthyroidism was newly diagnosed, with duration under 2 months. RNA transcripts served as the template for amplifying TCR beta CDR3 regions. During a first-round RT-PCR of the TCR CDR3, the HTBI primer set was used. Via MiXCR, TCRdb re-called the multiplex PCR reads, giving one row per CDR3 protein. The sample includes approximately 590,000 distinct CDR3 sequences, roughly 14% of them seen just once. This clonotype originated in a young woman with Graves' hyperthyroidism. Sequenced material: blood.

The CDR3 region has the DNA TGTGCCAGTAGTATGAGCGGGACTAGCAATGAGCAGTTCTTC. Protein product: CASSMSGTSNEQFF. This chain uses TRBV19 with TRBJ2-1; the match to TRBD2 covers 8 bases. CDR3 length: 14 residues. Germline V lookup: CDR1 LNHDA, CDR2 SQIVND (reference sequence). The ends lost 3 bases at V and 6 bases at J; junction bases unmatched: 4. The variable domain in full, with the rest retrieved from reference TRBV19 and TRBJ2-1, is DGGITQSPKYLFRKEGQNVTLSCEQNLNHDAMYWYRQDPGQGLRLIYYSQIVNDFQKGDIAEGYSVSREKKESFPLTVTSAQKNPTAFYLCASSMSGTSNEQFFGPGTRLTVL.